This T cell receptor beta chain emerged from a study of blood T cell repertoires in COVID-19. As processed by the authors: Scientists estimated how many nucleated cells there were by amplifying reference gene primers. Assay used: immunoSEQ multiplex PCR; TCRdb lists only in-frame clones, some missing. For V, J and clone size, that table is used; D and trimming come from the DNA. The data contain fewer than 200,000 clones, approximately 87% of them seen just once; the ten biggest clones take up around 1%. Sequenced sample: peripheral blood. The sequence was obtained from a woman aged 18-30 years who had recovered from COVID-19.

The CDR3, as DNA: TGTGCCAGCTCACCTTGGACAGGGGGCTTAGCAGATACGCAGTATTTT. Protein product: CASSPWTGGLADTQYF. The chain has TRBV18 and TRBJ2-3; 11 bases are a match to TRBD1. Germline lookup yields CDR1 KGHSH and CDR2 LQKENI. The CDR3 contains 16 residues. V lost 3 bases and J lost 4; bases outside the gene matches: 6.